The 27 T cell receptor beta chains in this list originate from one sample, sequenced in a study of siplizumab effects on memory and regulatory T cells. Profiled with immunoSEQ multiplex PCR; TCRdb holds only in-frame clones, not every one. The data hold fewer than 85,000 clones, with roughly 94% observed a single time. Sequenced input: CD8+ T cells sorted from blood. The source of these receptors is a human donor in good health.

The chain employs TRBV2 and TRBJ1-1; D remains unclear. The CDR3 spans 14 residues. The V gene lost 2 bases and the J gene lost 4 bases, with 11 bases spanning the gap. Germline CDR1 SNHLY, CDR2 FYNNEI. CDR3 nucleotides: TGTGCCAGCAGTGAAAGGTCCGACGGCACTGAAGCTTTCTTT. It codes for CASSERSDGTEAFF.

The rearrangement joins TRBV4-1 to TRBJ1-3, with TRBD1 identical over 8 bases. Germline V gene data show CDR1 as MGHRA and CDR2 as YSYEKL. The CDR3 is 16 amino acids. The trim removed 3 bases at V and 2 bases at J, leaving 6 bases unmatched. CDR3 coding DNA: TGCGCCAGCAGCCAGTCCCCGGACAGGGCTGGAAACACCATATATTTT. Translating it yields CASSQSPDRAGNTIYF.

The chain is built from TRBV2 and TRBJ2-2; 11 nucleotides line up with TRBD2. The CDR3 is 17 amino acids. V lost 6 bases to trimming and J lost 0 bases; unmatched junction nucleotides: 6. Germline CDR1 is SNHLY and CDR2 is FYNNEI. CDR3 in amino acids: CASSALAGAPNTGELFF. The DNA of the CDR3 is TGTGCCAGCAGCGCACTAGCGGGAGCCCCGAACACCGGGGAGCTGTTTTTT. Using reference TRBV2 and TRBJ2-2 for the parts outside the CDR3, the full variable domain is EPEVTQTPSHQVTQMGQEVILRCVPISNHLYFYWYRQILGQKVEFLVSFYNNEISEKSEIFDDQFSVERPDGSNFTLKIRSTKLEDSAMYFCASSALAGAPNTGELFFGEGSRLTVL.

The chain links TRBV10-3 to TRBJ1-4; the D is unclear. The CDR3 covers 15 residues. V was clipped by 3 bases and J by 7 bases, with 15 bases between them. Germline CDR1 is ENHRY and CDR2 is SYGVKD. Here the CDR3 reads CAISDSRGEGEKLFF. As DNA, the CDR3 is TGTGCCATCAGTGACTCTCGGGGAGAGGGTGAAAAACTGTTTTTT.

The CDR3 is CASSSTSGSYHNEQFF. The CDR3 bases are TGTGCCAGCAGCTCAACTAGCGGGAGCTATCATAATGAGCAGTTCTTC. This chain joins TRBV5-4 and TRBJ2-1; 11 bases line up with TRBD2. This CDR3 has 16 amino acids. Germline V gene data show CDR1 as SGHNT and CDR2 as YYREEE (reference sequence). J was trimmed by 7 bases and V by 3 bases; bases with no gene match: 9.

This clone occurred once. This CDR3 reads CASSIDIQVNYGYTF. In DNA form, the CDR3 reads TGTGCCAGTAGTATAGACATTCAGGTCAACTATGGCTACACCTTC. This chain uses TRBV19 with TRBJ1-2; D is ambiguous. The CDR3 is made up of 15 amino acids. Germline V gene sequence: CDR1 LNHDA, CDR2 SQIVND (reference sequence). V lost 0 bases, J lost 2 bases, and 10 bases lay in between.

The chain uses TRBV18 and TRBJ2-4, with TRBD1 matching over 7 bases. The CDR3 is 16 residues long. Germline V gene data show CDR1 as KGHSH and CDR2 as LQKENI. V lost 4 bases to trimming and J lost 6 bases; unmatched junction nucleotides: 12. In nucleotides, the CDR3 is TGTGCCAGCTCACGGATCGACAGGGCTGCGGGAAACATTCAGTACTTC. This codes for CASSRIDRAAGNIQYF. The whole variable domain, filled in from reference TRBV18 and TRBJ2-4, reads NAGVMQNPRHLVRRRGQEARLRCSPMKGHSHVYWYRQLPEEGLKFMVYLQKENIIDESGMPKERFSAEFPKEGPSILRIQQVVRGDSAAYFCASSRIDRAAGNIQYFGAGTRLSVL.

This clone was recorded a few times. The genes are TRBV5-4 and TRBJ2-7; 9 positions agree with TRBD1. Per the germline V gene, CDR1 is SGHNT and CDR2 is YYREEE (reference sequence). Unmatched junction bases numbered 11, after V lost 3 bases and J lost 4 bases. This CDR3 has 16 residues. CDR3 loop: CASSSIPGQGWYEQYF. The DNA of the CDR3 is TGTGCCAGCAGCTCGATACCGGGACAGGGATGGTACGAGCAGTACTTC.

The chain has TRBV7-3 and TRBJ1-2; 8 nucleotides align to TRBD1. The germline V gene encodes CDR1 SGHTA and CDR2 FQGTGA. The CDR3 is 15 residues long. With V trimmed by 1 base and J by 7 bases, 8 bases remained unmatched. The CDR3 coding sequence is TGTGCCAGCAGCTTAATCGGACAGGGAAGTCGTGGCTACACCTTC. Encoded protein: CASSLIGQGSRGYTF.

The chain combines TRBV28 with TRBJ2-7, with 11 bases aligning to TRBD2. CDR1 MDHEN and CDR2 SYDVKM come from the germline V gene. The CDR3 spans 14 residues. V shed 6 bases and J 2 bases; nucleotides not matched to a gene: 3. This chain's CDR3 is CASRRLAGTYEQYF. CDR3 in DNA: TGTGCCAGCAGAAGACTAGCGGGGACCTACGAGCAGTACTTC.

V usage is TRBV25-1 and J usage is TRBJ1-2; the match to TRBD1 covers 10 bases. The CDR3 runs to 18 residues. From germline, CDR1 is MGHDK and CDR2 SYGVNS. V trimming: 0 bases; J trimming: 6 bases; junction bases outside the gene matches: 13. The CDR3 bases are TGTGCCAGCAGTGAATATCGGCCCCACGGGACAGGGGAGGATGGCTACACCTTC. This sequence encodes CASSEYRPHGTGEDGYTF.

The chain couples TRBV4-2 to TRBJ2-7; 11 bases are a match to TRBD2. This CDR3 is 17 amino acids long. CDR1 is LGHNA and CDR2 is YNFKEQ in the germline V gene. V trimming: 0 bases; J trimming: 1 base; junction bases outside the gene matches: 5. CDR3 DNA sequence: TGTGCCAGCAGCCAAGATCCCCCTAGCGGGAGGTCCTACGAGCAGTACTTC. This codes for CASSQDPPSGRSYEQYF.

CDR3 loop: CASSIAETGVLGGNQPQHF. DNA for the CDR3: TGTGCCAGTAGTATAGCCGAGACAGGGGTACTCGGGGGCAATCAGCCCCAGCATTTT. The V and J genes are TRBV19 and TRBJ1-5, with TRBD1 identical over 8 bases. V shed 1 base, J shed 2 bases, and the junction held 13 bases outside the gene matches. Germline V gene sequence: CDR1 LNHDA, CDR2 SQIVND (reference sequence). This CDR3 contains 19 residues.

CDR3 sequence reads: CASSQGYVYTGQGLYEQYF. The CDR3 nucleotides read TGTGCCAGCAGCCAAGGTTATGTGTATACGGGACAGGGACTTTACGAGCAGTACTTC. This chain uses TRBV14 with TRBJ2-7; TRBD1 aligns across 9 bases. There are 19 residues in the CDR3. The J segment lost 4 bases and the V segment lost 1 base, leaving 17 bases of the junction unmatched. Per germline, CDR1 SGHDN and CDR2 FVKESK.

The chain recombines TRBV7-6 with TRBJ2-3; TRBD2 matches at 7 bases. The CDR3 has 17 residues. Germline V lookup: CDR1 SGHVS, CDR2 FNYEAQ. With 4 bases clipped from V and 5 bases from J, the junction kept 15 bases outside the gene matches. In nucleotides, the CDR3 is TGTGCCAGCAGCTCTCCGCTGGCTCCCACGGGAGGAGATACGCAGTATTTT. Protein product: CASSSPLAPTGGDTQYF.

The chain couples TRBV29-1 to TRBJ2-1; 13 nucleotides agree with TRBD2. Germline values: CDR1 SQVTM, CDR2 ANQGSEA. V dropped 4 bases and J dropped 9; count of bases not matched to a gene: 12. The CDR3 sequence is 16 residues long. CDR3 in amino acids: CSVVGTSGRGSREQFF. DNA for the CDR3: TGCAGCGTTGTTGGCACTAGCGGGAGGGGGTCACGTGAGCAGTTCTTC.

The chain couples TRBV7-8 to TRBJ1-5, with 8 bases matching TRBD1. The V gene's germline CDR1 is SGHVS and CDR2 FQNEAQ. V gave up 4 bases and J gave up 4 bases; unmatched junction bases: 9. This CDR3 spans 16 amino acids. The CDR3: CASSSDLTGGNQPQHF. The CDR3 DNA reads as TGTGCCAGCAGCTCAGACCTTACAGGGGGGAATCAGCCCCAGCATTTT.

This sequence joins TRBV11-2 and TRBJ2-1; 9 bases are shared with TRBD2. The CDR3 runs to 16 residues. V gave up 2 bases and J gave up 5 bases; unmatched junction bases: 7. Germline V gives CDR1 SGHAT, CDR2 FQNNGV. The DNA of the CDR3 is TGTGCCAGCAGCTTATCTCCTAGCGGGGAAGACAATGAGCAGTTCTTC. Translating gives CASSLSPSGEDNEQFF.

The chain employs TRBV7-6 and TRBJ2-5, with 10 bases aligning to TRBD2. The junction had 9 bases not matched to a gene; V was cut back by 5 bases and J by 3 bases. The CDR3 spans 16 residues. The germline V gene encodes CDR1 SGHVS and CDR2 FNYEAQ. CDR3 nucleotide sequence: TGTGCCAGCAGCGAACGACTGAGCGGGAGGGAAGAGACCCAGTACTTC. Protein: CASSERLSGREETQYF. The variable domain in full, completed from reference TRBV7-6 and TRBJ2-5, reads GAGVSQSPRYKVTKRGQDVALRCDPISGHVSLYWYRQALGQGPEFLTYFNYEAQQDKSGLPNDRFSAERPEGSISTLTIQRTEQRDSAMYRCASSERLSGREETQYFGPGTRLLVL.

The V call is TRBV6-6, the J call TRBJ2-5; no clear D gene. In germline, CDR1 is MNHNY, CDR2 SVGAGI (reference sequence). This CDR3 has 14 amino acids. Trimming left V 0 bases short and J 0 bases short, with 5 bases between. The CDR3 DNA is TGTGCCAGCAGTTACTCGCCGTACCAAGAGACCCAGTACTTC. Protein: CASSYSPYQETQYF.

The V call is TRBV19, the J call TRBJ1-1; D remains unclear. Trimming removed 3 bases from V and 5 bases from J, with 10 bases in between. The CDR3 loop spans 13 amino acids. Germline CDR1 LNHDA, CDR2 SQIVND (reference sequence). CDR3 residues: CASSIGLRTEAFF. The CDR3 DNA reads as TGTGCCAGTAGTATCGGGCTTCGGACTGAAGCTTTCTTT.

The chain links TRBV19 to TRBJ2-1; a weak D match, TRBD2 (6 bases). The CDR3 runs 12 residues. Germline CDR1 is LNHDA and CDR2 is SQIVND (reference sequence). V gave up 4 bases and J gave up 10 bases, with 11 bases separating them. The CDR3 nucleotides are TGTGCCAGTAGTACCTGGGACTTGGAGCAGTTCTTC. It codes for CASSTWDLEQFF.

The chain employs TRBV19 and TRBJ2-2, with D perhaps TRBD1 (6 bases). In germline, CDR1 is LNHDA, CDR2 SQIVND (reference sequence). CDR3 length equals 16 residues. V was cut by 1 base and J by 0 bases, with 9 bases left in between. In DNA, the CDR3 is TGTGCCAGTAGTATAGTTGGGGGCGCGAACACCGGGGAGCTGTTTTTT. Its translation: CASSIVGGANTGELFF.

The gene calls are TRBV9 and TRBJ1-3, with no clear D. Germline CDR1 is SGDLS and CDR2 is YYNGEE. CDR3 length: 15 amino acids. V was trimmed by 4 bases and J by 0 bases, leaving 11 bases between them. The CDR3 sequence is CASSFRTDSGNTIYF. The CDR3, as DNA: TGTGCCAGCAGCTTCCGGACGGACTCTGGAAACACCATATATTTT.

The chain has TRBV5-5 and TRBJ1-5; D is possibly TRBD1 (5 bases). The V end was cut by 4 bases, the J end by 1 base, with 12 bases between. Germline assignment: CDR1 SGHKS and CDR2 YYEKEE (reference sequence). The CDR3 sequence is 15 residues long. Here the CDR3 DNA reads TGTGCCAGCAGCGATACCGGGGCCAGCAATCAGCCCCAGCATTTT. Protein sequence: CASSDTGASNQPQHF.

V is TRBV19 and J is TRBJ1-5; the D gene is possibly TRBD1 (6 bases). Germline V gives CDR1 LNHDA, CDR2 SQIVND (reference sequence). The CDR3 covers 16 residues. Trimming pared 3 bases from V and 2 bases from J, leaving 14 bases between. The CDR3 sequence: CASSIFGGQGNQPQHF. CDR3 bases: TGTGCCAGTAGTATTTTCGGGGGGCAGGGCAATCAGCCCCAGCATTTT.

The gene calls are TRBV27 and TRBJ2-4; unclear D gene. Deletions cut 8 bases from V and 0 bases from J, with 8 bases between. Germline V gene data show CDR1 as MNHEY and CDR2 as SMNVEV (reference sequence). The CDR3 runs to 13 residues. The CDR3 nucleotides are TGTGCCAGCGGGGTCTCAGCCAAAAACATTCAGTACTTC. Residues: CASGVSAKNIQYF.